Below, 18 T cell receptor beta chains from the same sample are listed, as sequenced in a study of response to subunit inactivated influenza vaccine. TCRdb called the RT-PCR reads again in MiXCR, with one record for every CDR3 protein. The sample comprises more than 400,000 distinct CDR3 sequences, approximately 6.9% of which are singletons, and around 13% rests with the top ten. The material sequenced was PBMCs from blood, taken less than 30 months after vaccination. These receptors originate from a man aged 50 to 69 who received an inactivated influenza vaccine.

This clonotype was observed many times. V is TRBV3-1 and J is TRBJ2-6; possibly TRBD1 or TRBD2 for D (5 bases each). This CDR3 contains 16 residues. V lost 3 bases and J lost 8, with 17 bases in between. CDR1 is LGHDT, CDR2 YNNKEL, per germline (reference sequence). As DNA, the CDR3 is TGTGCCAGCAGCCACCGACAGCGGACGAAGACCAACGTCCTGACTTTC. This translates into CASSHRQRTKTNVLTF.

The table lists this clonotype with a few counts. CDR3 in DNA: TGTGCCAGCAGATTTCACCTTAAACACACTGAAGCTTTCTTT. Translation: CASRFHLKHTEAFF. The V and J genes are TRBV6-2 or TRBV6-3 and TRBJ1-1; unclear D gene. Between the trimmed V and J ends, which lost 6 bases and 3 bases, there was a span of 14 bases. The germline CDR1 and CDR2 sequences are MNHEY and SVGEGT. The CDR3 totals 14 residues.

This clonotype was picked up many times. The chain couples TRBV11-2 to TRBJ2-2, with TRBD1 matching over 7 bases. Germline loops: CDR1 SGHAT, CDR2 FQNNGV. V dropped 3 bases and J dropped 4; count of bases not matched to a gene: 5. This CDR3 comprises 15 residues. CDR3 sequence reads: CASSLSTGVTGELFF. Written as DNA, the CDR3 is TGTGCCAGCAGCTTGAGTACAGGGGTCACCGGGGAGCTGTTTTTT.

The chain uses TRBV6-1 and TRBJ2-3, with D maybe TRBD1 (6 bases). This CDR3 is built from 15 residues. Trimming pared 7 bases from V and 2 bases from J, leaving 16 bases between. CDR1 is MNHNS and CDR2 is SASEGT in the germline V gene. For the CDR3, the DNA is TGTGCCAGCAAGCCGGGACATACTCTCACAGATACGCAGTATTTT. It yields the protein CASKPGHTLTDTQYF.

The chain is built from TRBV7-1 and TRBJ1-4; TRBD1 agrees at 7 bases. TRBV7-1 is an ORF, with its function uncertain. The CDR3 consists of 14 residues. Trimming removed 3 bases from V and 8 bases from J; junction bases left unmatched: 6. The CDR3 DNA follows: TGTGCCAGCAGCTCGGCGACAGGGAGAGAAAAACTGTTTTTT. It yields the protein CASSSATGREKLFF.

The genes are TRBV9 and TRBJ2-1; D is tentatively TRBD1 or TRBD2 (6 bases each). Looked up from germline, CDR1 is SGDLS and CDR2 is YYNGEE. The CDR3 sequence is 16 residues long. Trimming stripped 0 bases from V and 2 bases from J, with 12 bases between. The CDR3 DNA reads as TGTGCCAGCAGCGTAGATTTAAGGGGGGCCTACAATGAGCAGTTCTTC. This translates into CASSVDLRGAYNEQFF.

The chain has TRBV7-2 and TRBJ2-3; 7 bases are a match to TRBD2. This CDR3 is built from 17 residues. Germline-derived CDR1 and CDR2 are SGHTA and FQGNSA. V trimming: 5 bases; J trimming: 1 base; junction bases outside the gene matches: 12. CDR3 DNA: TGTGCCAGCAGCCTATTCCCGAGCGGGGCGCGCACAGATACGCAGTATTTT. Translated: CASSLFPSGARTDTQYF.

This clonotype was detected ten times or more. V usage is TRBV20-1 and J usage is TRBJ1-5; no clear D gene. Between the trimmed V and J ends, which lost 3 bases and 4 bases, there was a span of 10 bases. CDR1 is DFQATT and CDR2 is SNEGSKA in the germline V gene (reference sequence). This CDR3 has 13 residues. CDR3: CSASRHRNQPQHF. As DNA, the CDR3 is TGCAGTGCTAGTCGGCACCGTAATCAGCCCCAGCATTTT.

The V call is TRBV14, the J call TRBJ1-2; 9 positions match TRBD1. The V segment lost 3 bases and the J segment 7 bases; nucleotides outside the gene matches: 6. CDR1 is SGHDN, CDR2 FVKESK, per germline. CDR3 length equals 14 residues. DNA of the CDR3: TGTGCCAGCAGCCAGAGGGACAGGGCCGGTGGCTACACCTTC. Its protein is CASSQRDRAGGYTF.

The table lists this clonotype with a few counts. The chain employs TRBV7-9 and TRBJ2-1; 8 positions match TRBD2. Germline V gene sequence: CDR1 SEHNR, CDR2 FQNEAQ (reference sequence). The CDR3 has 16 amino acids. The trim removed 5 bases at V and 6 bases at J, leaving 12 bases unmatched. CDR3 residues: CASSKIAGPRGNEQFF. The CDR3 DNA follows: TGTGCCAGCAGCAAGATAGCGGGACCTAGGGGCAATGAGCAGTTCTTC. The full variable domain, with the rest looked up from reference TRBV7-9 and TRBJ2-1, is DTGVSQNPRHKITKRGQNVTFRCDPISEHNRLYWYRQTLGQGPEFLTYFQNEAQLEKSRLLSDRFSAERPKGSFSTLEIQRTEQGDSAMYLCASSKIAGPRGNEQFFGPGTRLTVL.

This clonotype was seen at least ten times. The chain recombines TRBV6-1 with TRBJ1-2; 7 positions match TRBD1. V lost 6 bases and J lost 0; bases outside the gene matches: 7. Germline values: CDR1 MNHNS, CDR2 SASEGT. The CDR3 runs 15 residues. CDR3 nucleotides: TGTGCCAGCAGGCGGGACAGAAAAACTAACTATGGCTACACCTTC. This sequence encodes CASRRDRKTNYGYTF.

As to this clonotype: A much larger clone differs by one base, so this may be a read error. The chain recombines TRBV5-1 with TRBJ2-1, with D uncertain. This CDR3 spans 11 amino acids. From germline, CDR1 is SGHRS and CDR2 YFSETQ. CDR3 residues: CASSDKYEQSF. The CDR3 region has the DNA TGCGCCAGCAGCGACAAGTATGAGCAGTCCTTC.

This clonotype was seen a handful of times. CDR3 loop: CATSDHRTFTDTQYF. CDR3 nucleotides: TGTGCCACCAGTGACCACCGGACTTTCACAGATACGCAGTATTTT. The V gene is TRBV24-1, the J gene TRBJ2-3; TRBD2 might be the D (5 bases). The CDR3 loop spans 15 amino acids. Per germline, CDR1 KGHDR and CDR2 SFDVKD. Trimming pared 4 bases from V and 2 bases from J, leaving 12 bases between.

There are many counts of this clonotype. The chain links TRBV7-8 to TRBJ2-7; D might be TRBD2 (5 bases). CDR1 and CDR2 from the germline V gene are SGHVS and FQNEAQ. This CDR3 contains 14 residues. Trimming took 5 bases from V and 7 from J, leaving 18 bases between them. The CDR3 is CASSRATGLWEQYF. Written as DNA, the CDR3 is TGTGCCAGCAGCCGAGCTACGGGGTTATGGGAGCAGTACTTC.

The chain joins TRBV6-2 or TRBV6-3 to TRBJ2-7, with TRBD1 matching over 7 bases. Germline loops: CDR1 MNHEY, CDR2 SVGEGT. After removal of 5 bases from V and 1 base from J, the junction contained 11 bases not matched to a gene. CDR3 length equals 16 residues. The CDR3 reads CASSPPRQGFSYEQYF. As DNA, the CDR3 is TGTGCCAGCAGTCCGCCCAGACAGGGTTTTTCCTACGAGCAGTACTTC.

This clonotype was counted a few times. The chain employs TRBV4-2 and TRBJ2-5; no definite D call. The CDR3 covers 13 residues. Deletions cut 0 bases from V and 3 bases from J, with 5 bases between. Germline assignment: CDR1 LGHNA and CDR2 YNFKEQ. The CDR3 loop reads CASSQDPKETQYF. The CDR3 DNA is TGTGCCAGCAGCCAAGATCCAAAAGAGACCCAGTACTTC.

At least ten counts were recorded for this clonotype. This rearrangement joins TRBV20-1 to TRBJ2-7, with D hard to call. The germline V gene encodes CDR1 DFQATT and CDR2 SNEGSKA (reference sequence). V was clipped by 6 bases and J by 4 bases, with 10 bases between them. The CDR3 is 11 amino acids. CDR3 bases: TGCAGTGCCCCCGAAGGGTACGAGCAGTACTTC. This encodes CSAPEGYEQYF.

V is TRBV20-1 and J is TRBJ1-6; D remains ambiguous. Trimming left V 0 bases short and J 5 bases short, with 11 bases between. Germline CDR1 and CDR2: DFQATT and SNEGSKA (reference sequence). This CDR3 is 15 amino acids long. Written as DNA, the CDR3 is TGCAGTGCTAGAGATCGTAGACTCCATAATTCACCCCTCCACTTT. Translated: CSARDRRLHNSPLHF.